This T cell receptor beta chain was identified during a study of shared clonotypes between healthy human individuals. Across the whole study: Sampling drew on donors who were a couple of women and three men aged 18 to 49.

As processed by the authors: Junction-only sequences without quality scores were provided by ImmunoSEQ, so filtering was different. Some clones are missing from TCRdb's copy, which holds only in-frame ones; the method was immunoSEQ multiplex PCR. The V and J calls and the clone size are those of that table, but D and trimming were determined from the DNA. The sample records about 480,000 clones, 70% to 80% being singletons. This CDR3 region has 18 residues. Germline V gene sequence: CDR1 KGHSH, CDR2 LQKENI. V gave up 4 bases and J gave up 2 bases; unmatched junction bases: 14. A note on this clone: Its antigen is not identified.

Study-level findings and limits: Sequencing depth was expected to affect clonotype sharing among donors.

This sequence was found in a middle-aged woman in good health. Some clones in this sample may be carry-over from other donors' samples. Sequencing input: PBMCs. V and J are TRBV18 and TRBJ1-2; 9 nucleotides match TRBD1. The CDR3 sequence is CASSHKAGTGYENYGYTF. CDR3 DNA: TGTGCCAGCTCACACAAAGCCGGGACAGGGTACGAAAACTATGGCTACACCTTC. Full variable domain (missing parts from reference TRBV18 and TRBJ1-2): NAGVMQNPRHLVRRRGQEARLRCSPMKGHSHVYWYRQLPEEGLKFMVYLQKENIIDESGMPKERFSAEFPKEGPSILRIQQVVRGDSAAYFCASSHKAGTGYENYGYTFGSGTRLTVV.